This TCR beta chain emerged from a study of blood T cell repertoires in COVID-19 (dated by TCRdb to 2018 to 2021). As for the study more broadly: The collaborator samples originated in the United States, Italy and Spain and spanned the acute and convalescent phases of COVID-19. The material from the prospective study consisted of cDNA or gDNA derived from T cells, B-cell-depleted T cells, or PBMCs. The dataset comprised deeply sampled blood TCRbeta repertoires from subjects exposed to, actively infected with, or recovered from COVID-19. The repertoires were made available in a free public database intended to serve as a resource for research on the immune response to SARS-CoV-2. The samples were drawn from the first 160 participants of the ongoing ImmuneRACE study and from more than 1,000 subjects provided by 6 global collaborators. A de-identified subject ID, COVID-19 status, age in years and sex were almost always included in the sample metadata. Where available, HLA class I and class II types were taken from metadata supplied by the sample provider and were not determined by assay-based typing. Overall results and qualifications from the work: The amount of clinical and demographic metadata varied by source and participant and was provided uncurated.

Each collaborating institution followed its own protocols to collect whole blood in K2EDTA tubes. For TCRbeta analysis, collaborators shipped samples in one of three forms: frozen whole blood, isolated PBMCs, or DNA extracted from either of those sample types. The junction shows trimming of 4 bases on V and 9 bases on J, and the gene matches do not reach 8 bases of it. Per the germline V gene, SGHRS is the CDR1 and YFSETQ is the CDR2. From cysteine to phenylalanine, the CDR3 is 14 amino acids long. Only the CDR3 part of the read is kept: 42 bases, read in frame from the first base. As for this clone: It lacks a known antigen. No clone much larger than this one lies a single base away; base qualities are absent.

TCRbeta CDR3 regions were amplified from genomic DNA by means of the immunoSEQ Assay, a bias-controlled multiplex PCR. The published analysis was carried out like this. Nucleated cell counts per sample were estimated from amplification of reference gene primers within the assay. To quantify the absolute abundance of each unique TCRbeta CDR3 rearrangement, sequence reads were collapsed and filtered. For each sample, productive Simpson clonality was calculated as the square root of Simpson's diversity index over productive rearrangements. The table comes from immuneACCESS by way of TCRdb, which keeps in-frame sequences with V and J called. Part of the clones is missing from these tables; in studies checked, under half for an unresolved V gene and the rest for unknown reasons. V, J and clone size were drawn from that table, and D and trimming were deduced from the DNA. The sample data list approximately 270,000 clones, and 70% to 90% of these were observed just once. Of the sample, around 1.5% is held by the ten largest clones.

The chain uses TRBV5-1 and TRBJ2-1; TRBD1 lines up with 9 middle nucleotides. The sequencing sample was made of peripheral blood. The clonotype originates from a man at least 80 years old with acute or convalescent COVID-19. The CDR3 corresponds to CASSKGQGYTEQFF. The DNA sequence is given as TGCGCCAGCAGCAAGGGACAGGGTTATACTGAGCAGTTCTTC. Full variable domain (CDR3 extended with the reference TRBV5-1 and TRBJ2-1 proteins): KAGVTQTPRYLIKTRGQQVTLSCSPISGHRSVSWYQQTPGQGLQFLFEYFSETQRNKGNFPGRFSGRQFSNSRSEMNVSTLELGDSALYLCASSKGQGYTEQFFGPGTRLTVL.